These T cell receptor beta chains were read from a single sample in a study of graft-versus-host responses after intestinal transplantation. Which antigens these TCRs recognize remains unknown. Profiled with immunoSEQ multiplex PCR; TCRdb holds only in-frame clones, not every one. The data contain roughly 99,000 clones, roughly 87% of them singletons. Sequences were derived from unstimulated CD4+ T cells sorted from spleen or lymph node cells, sampled before transplant. The origin of the receptors is a human donor who was the organ donor for an intestinal transplant. CDR3s include the opening cysteine and the closing phenylalanine or tryptophan.

V: TRBV5-6; J: TRBJ2-1; CDR3: CASSFRTSGGAEKQFF
V: TRBV5-5; J: TRBJ2-4; CDR3: CASSRVQVFAKNIQYF
V: TRBV5-6; J: TRBJ1-1; CDR3: CASSLGPDPVNTEAFF
V: TRBV10-3; J: TRBJ1-2; CDR3: CAISDPPKVSGYTF
V: TRBV6-5; J: TRBJ1-1; CDR3: CASSYSGTRVSPEAFF
V: TRBV5-6; J: TRBJ2-3; CDR3: CASSLNGGADTQYF
V: TRBV29-1; J: TRBJ1-1; CDR3: CSVEDPQGGNTEAFF
V: TRBV9; J: TRBJ2-3; CDR3: CASSVGGWTDPTDTQYF
V: TRBV11-2; J: TRBJ2-5; CDR3: CASSLLGGGGQETQYF
V: TRBV6-5; J: TRBJ2-3; CDR3: CASRRERGDTDTQYF
V: TRBV5-5; J: TRBJ2-1; CDR3: CASRSAGGLYNEQFF
V: TRBV4-1; J: TRBJ1-5; CDR3: CASSRQGGPNQPQHF
V: TRBV5-4; J: TRBJ1-1; CDR3: CASRRAEGAQGTEAFF
V: TRBV18; J: TRBJ2-5; CDR3: CASSPGVQETQYF
V: TRBV9; J: TRBJ2-4; CDR3: CASSVRAKAHAKNIQYF
V: TRBV4-2; J: TRBJ2-5; CDR3: CASSQDQRGGMETQYF
V: TRBV7-2; J: TRBJ2-5; CDR3: CAGSLVAGARETQYF